This T cell receptor (beta chain) was observed in a study of blood T cell repertoires in COVID-19. At the level of the study: The origin of the acute and convalescent COVID-19 samples was the United States, Italy and Spain. Sources were T cells, B-cell-depleted T cells, or PBMCs; the material itself was cDNA or gDNA.

In the source study's methods: Amplified reference gene primers provided the basis for estimating nucleated cell counts. Only in-frame clones appear in the TCRdb table, and some are missing; sequencing was by immunoSEQ multiplex PCR. That table gives V, J and clone size, and the DNA gave D and trimming. The table includes 200,000 or so clones, 80% to 95% detected once. The V gene lost 5 bases and the J gene lost 4 bases, with 5 bases spanning the gap. The germline V gene has CDR1 SGHAT and CDR2 FQNNGV. The CDR3 contains 11 residues. The Seattle site enrolled patients during active infection and followed them longitudinally.

This TCR derives from a man aged 55 to 70 with COVID-19, enrolled during active disease. The V gene is TRBV11-2, the J gene TRBJ1-1; D is unresolved. The sample taken for sequencing was peripheral blood. The CDR3 reads CASSPTTEAFF. For the CDR3, the DNA is TGTGCCAGCAGCCCTACCACTGAAGCTTTCTTT.